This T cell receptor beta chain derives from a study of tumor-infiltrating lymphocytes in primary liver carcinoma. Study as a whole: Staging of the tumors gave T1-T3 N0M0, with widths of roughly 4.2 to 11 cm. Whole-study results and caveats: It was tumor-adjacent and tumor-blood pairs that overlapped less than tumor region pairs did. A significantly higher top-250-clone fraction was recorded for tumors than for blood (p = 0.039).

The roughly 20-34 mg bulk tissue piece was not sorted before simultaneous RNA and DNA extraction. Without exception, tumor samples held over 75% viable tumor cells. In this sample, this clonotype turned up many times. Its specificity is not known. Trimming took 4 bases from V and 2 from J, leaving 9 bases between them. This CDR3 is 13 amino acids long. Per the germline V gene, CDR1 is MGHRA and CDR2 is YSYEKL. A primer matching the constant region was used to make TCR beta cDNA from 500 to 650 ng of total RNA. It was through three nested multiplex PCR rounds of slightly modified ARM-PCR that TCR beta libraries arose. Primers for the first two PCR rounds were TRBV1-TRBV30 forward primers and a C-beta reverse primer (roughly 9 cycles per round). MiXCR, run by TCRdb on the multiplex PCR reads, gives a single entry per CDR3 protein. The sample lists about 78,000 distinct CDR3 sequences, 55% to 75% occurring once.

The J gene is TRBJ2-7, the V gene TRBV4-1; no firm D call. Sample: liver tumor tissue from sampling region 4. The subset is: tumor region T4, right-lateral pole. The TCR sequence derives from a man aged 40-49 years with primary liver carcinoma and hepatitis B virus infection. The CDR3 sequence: CASSRLPPYEQYF. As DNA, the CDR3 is TGCGCCAGCAGCCGACTCCCCCCCTACGAGCAGTACTTC.